These T cell receptor beta chains were read from a single sample in a study of cytomegalovirus exposure and HLA in healthy donors. Only in-frame clones appear in the TCRdb table, and some are missing; sequencing was by immunoSEQ multiplex PCR. The sample lists some 150,000 clones; around 80% were seen once. Sequenced: PBMCs. These TCRs come from a boy aged 2 to 10 in good health and CMV-seronegative. Each CDR3 is given with its conserved first and last residue. The order of the fields is V gene, D gene, CDR3 length, clone size, J gene, CDR3 protein, CDR3 DNA. The D gene is left open where the match is weak. Rows may omit the clone size; those that give it use once, few, many or a size class.

>TRBV9|TRBD2|15|.|TRBJ2-1
CASSVSGVNYNEQFF
TGTGCCAGCAGCGTAAGCGGGGTTAACTACAATGAGCAGTTCTTC
>TRBV5-1|TRBD1|15|.|TRBJ1-1
CASSGVDRGYTEAFF
TGCGCCAGCAGCGGGGTTGACAGGGGTTACACTGAAGCTTTCTTT
>TRBV19|.|17|.|TRBJ1-5
CASSTPRGGITNQPQHF
TGTGCCAGTAGTACTCCCCGGGGAGGGATTACCAATCAGCCCCAGCATTTT
>TRBV7-9|TRBD1|15|.|TRBJ2-5
CASSLGTGNGETQYF
TGTGCCAGCAGCTTAGGGACAGGCAACGGAGAGACCCAGTACTTC
>TRBV6-4|TRBD1|16|once|TRBJ1-3
CASSLGQATVGNTIYF
TGTGCCAGCAGTCTAGGACAGGCGACCGTAGGAAACACCATATATTTT
>TRBV28|TRBD1|11|.|TRBJ1-6
CASSEGAALHF
TGTGCCAGCAGTGAGGGGGCGGCCCTCCACTTT
>TRBV7-9|.|15|.|TRBJ2-7
CASSLASPRVEEQYF
TGTGCCAGCAGCTTGGCGTCCCCCCGGGTGGAGGAGCAGTACTTC
>TRBV19|.|17|.|TRBJ1-1
CASSAASWGVLSTEAFF
TGTGCCAGTAGTGCGGCCTCCTGGGGGGTACTGAGCACTGAAGCTTTCTTT
>TRBV6-1|.|16|.|TRBJ2-1
CASSESLGSSYNEQFF
TGTGCCAGCAGTGAATCTTTGGGGAGCTCCTACAATGAGCAGTTCTTC
>TRBV6-1|.|14|.|TRBJ1-5
CASSPGGVHQPQHF
TGTGCCAGCAGTCCGGGGGGGGTTCATCAGCCCCAGCATTTT
>TRBV15|TRBD2|16|.|TRBJ2-7
CATSRASGGLTYEQYF
TGTGCCACCAGCAGGGCTAGCGGGGGGCTCACCTACGAGCAGTACTTC
>TRBV5-6|TRBD1|16|.|TRBJ2-7
CASSFTGTGVFYEQYF
TGTGCCAGCAGCTTCACCGGGACAGGGGTGTTCTACGAGCAGTACTTC
>TRBV5-1|TRBD2|14|.|TRBJ2-7
CASRPDGLVDEQYF
TGCGCCAGCAGACCAGACGGACTAGTCGACGAGCAGTACTTC
>TRBV7-3|.|11|.|TRBJ2-7
CASSRGGRQYF
TGTGCCAGCAGCCGAGGAGGTCGGCAGTACTTC
>TRBV4-3|TRBD2|20|.|TRBJ2-7
CASSQDIPLGLAGESYEQYF
TGCGCCAGCAGCCAAGATATTCCATTGGGACTAGCGGGAGAGTCCTACGAGCAGTACTTC
>TRBV5-1|.|14|.|TRBJ2-1
CASSRDSSYNEQFF
TGCGCCAGCAGCCGGGATTCCTCCTACAATGAGCAGTTCTTC
>TRBV6-5|.|16|once|TRBJ1-3
CASSLTTAGSGNTIYF
TGTGCCAGCAGTTTGACGACCGCGGGCTCTGGAAACACCATATATTTT